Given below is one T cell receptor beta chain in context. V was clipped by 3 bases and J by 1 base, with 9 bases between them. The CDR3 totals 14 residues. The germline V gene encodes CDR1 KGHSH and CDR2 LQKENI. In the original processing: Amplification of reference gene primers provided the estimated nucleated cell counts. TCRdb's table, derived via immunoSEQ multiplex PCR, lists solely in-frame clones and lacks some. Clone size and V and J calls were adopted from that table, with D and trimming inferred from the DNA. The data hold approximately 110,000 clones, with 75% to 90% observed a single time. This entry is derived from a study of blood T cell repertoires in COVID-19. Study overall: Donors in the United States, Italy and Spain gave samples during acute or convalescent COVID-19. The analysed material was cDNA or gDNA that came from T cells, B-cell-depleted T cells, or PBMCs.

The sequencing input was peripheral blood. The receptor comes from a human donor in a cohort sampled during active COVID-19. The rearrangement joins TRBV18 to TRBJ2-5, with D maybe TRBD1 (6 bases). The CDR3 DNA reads TGTGCCAGCTCACCTACAGGGCCCCAAGAGACCCAGTACTTC. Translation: CASSPTGPQETQYF.